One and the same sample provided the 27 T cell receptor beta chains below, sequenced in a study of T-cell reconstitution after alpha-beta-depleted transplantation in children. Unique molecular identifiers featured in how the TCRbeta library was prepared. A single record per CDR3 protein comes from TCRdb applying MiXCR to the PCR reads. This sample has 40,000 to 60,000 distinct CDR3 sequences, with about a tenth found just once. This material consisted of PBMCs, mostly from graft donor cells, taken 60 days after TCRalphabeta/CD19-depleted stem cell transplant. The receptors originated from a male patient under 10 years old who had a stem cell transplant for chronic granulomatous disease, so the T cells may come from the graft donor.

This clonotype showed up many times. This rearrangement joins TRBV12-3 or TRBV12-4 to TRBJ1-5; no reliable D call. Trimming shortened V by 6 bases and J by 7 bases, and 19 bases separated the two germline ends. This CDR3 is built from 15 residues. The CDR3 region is CASSHGGLLHQPQHF. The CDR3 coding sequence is TGTGCCAGCAGCCACGGAGGGCTCCTCCACCAGCCCCAGCATTTT.

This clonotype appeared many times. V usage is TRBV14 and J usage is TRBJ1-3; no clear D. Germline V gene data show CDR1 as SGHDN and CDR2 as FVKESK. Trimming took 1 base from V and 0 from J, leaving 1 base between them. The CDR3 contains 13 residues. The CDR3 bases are TGTGCCAGCAGCCAAGGCTCTGGAAACACCATATATTTT. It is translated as CASSQGSGNTIYF.

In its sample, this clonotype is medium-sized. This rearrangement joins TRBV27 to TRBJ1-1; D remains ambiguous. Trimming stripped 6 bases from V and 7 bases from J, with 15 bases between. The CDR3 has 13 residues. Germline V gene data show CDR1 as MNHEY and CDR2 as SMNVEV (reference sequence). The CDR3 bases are TGTGCCAGCAGCCCAACCGCTGAGAGTGAAGCTTTCTTT. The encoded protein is CASSPTAESEAFF.

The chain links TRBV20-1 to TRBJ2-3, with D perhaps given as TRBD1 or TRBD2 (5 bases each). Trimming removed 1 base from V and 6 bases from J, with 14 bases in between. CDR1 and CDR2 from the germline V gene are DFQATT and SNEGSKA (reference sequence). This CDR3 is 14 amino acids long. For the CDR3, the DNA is TGCAGTGCTAGAGTTGGGGGAATGGAGGATACGCAGTATTTT. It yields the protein CSARVGGMEDTQYF.

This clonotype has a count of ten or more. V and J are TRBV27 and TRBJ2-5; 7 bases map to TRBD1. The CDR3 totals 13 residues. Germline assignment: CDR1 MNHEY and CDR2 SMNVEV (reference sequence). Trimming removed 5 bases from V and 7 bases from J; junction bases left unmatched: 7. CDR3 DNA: TGTGCCAGCAGTACAGGGAACAGGGGGACCCAGTACTTC. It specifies CASSTGNRGTQYF.

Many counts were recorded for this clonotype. The CDR3, as DNA: TGTGCCAGCAGCTTATATCCTGAAGCTTTCTTT. It translates to CASSLYPEAFF. This chain links TRBV7-2 with TRBJ1-1; no reliable D call. Trimming stripped 2 bases from V and 6 bases from J, with 4 bases between. Germline V gene data show CDR1 as SGHTA and CDR2 as FQGNSA. CDR3 length: 11 residues.

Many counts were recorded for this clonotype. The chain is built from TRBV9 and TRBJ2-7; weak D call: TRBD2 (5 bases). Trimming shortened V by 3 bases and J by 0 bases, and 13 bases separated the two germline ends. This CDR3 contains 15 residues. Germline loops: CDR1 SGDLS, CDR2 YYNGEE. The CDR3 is CASSAGLFSSYEQYF. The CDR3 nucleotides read TGTGCCAGCAGCGCAGGACTGTTCAGCTCCTACGAGCAGTACTTC.

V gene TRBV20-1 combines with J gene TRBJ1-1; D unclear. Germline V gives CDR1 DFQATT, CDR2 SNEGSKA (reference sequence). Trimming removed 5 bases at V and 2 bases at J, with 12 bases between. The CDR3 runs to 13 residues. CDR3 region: CSAWTATNTEAFF. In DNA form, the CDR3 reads TGCAGTGCTTGGACGGCAACAAACACTGAAGCTTTCTTT.

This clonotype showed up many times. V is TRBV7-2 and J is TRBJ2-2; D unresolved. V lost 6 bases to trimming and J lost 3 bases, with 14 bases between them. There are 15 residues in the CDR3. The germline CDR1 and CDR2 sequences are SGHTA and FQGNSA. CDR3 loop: CASSPGRKYTGELFF. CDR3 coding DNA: TGTGCCAGCAGTCCCGGACGGAAATACACCGGGGAGCTGTTTTTT.

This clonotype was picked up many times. This CDR3 is CASSRASTNEQFF. For the CDR3, the DNA is TGTGCCAGCAGCCGGGCCTCAACTAATGAGCAGTTCTTC. The V gene is TRBV3-1, the J gene TRBJ2-1; no reliable D call. CDR1 and CDR2 (germline): LGHDT, YNNKEL (reference sequence). Trimming shortened V by 4 bases and J by 7 bases, and 11 bases separated the two germline ends. The CDR3 sequence is 13 residues long.

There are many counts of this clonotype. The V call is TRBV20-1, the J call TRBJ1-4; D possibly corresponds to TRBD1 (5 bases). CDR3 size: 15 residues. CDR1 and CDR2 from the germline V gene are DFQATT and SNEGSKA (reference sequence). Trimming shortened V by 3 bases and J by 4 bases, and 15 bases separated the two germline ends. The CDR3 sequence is CSASVTQEDNEKLFF. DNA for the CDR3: TGCAGTGCTAGTGTCACACAGGAGGATAATGAAAAACTGTTTTTT.

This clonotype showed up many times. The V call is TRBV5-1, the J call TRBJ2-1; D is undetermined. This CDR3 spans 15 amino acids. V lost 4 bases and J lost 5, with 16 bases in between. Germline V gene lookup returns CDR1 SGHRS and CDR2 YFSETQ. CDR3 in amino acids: CASSPQQRSNNEQFF. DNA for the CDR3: TGCGCCAGCAGCCCTCAACAGAGATCAAACAATGAGCAGTTCTTC.

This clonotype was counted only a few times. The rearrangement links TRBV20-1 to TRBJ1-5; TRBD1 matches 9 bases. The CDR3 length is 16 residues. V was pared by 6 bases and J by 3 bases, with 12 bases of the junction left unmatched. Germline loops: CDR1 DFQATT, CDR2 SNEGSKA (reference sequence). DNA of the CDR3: TGCAGTGCCCCGGGACAGGGAACCCCCTCCAATCAGCCCCAGCATTTT. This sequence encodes CSAPGQGTPSNQPQHF.

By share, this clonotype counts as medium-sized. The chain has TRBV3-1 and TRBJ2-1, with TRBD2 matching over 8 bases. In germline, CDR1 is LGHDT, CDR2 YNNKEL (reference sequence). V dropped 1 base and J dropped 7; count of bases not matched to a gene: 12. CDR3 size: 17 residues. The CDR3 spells CASSQGLSGTTGNEQFF. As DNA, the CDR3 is TGTGCCAGCAGCCAAGGTCTTAGCGGGACTACAGGAAATGAGCAGTTCTTC.

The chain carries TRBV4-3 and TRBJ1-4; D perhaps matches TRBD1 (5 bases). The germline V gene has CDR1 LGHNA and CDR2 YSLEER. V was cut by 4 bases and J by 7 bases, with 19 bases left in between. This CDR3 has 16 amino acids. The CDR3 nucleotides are TGCGCCAGCAGCCCACAGCAGGGATTTTCTTTTGAAAAACTGTTTTTT. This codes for CASSPQQGFSFEKLFF.

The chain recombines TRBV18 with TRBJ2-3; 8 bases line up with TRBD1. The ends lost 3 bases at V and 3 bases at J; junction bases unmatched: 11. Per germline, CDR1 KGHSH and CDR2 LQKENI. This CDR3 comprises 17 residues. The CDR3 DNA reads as TGTGCCAGCTCACCTAGTACAGGGGGAAGGTCGACAGATACGCAGTATTTT. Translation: CASSPSTGGRSTDTQYF.

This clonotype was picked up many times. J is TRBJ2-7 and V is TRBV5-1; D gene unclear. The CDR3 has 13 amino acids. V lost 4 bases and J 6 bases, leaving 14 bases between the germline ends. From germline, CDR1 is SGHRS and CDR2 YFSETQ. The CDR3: CASSRSAPIEQYF. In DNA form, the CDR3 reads TGCGCCAGCAGCCGGAGCGCTCCCATCGAGCAGTACTTC.

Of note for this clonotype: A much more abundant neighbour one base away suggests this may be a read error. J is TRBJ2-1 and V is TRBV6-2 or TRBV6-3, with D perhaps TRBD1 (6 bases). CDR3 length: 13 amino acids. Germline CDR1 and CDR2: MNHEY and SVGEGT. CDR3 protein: CASSQGSYNAQFF. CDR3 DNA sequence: TGTGCCAGCAGCCAGGGGTCCTACAATGCGCAGTTCTTC.

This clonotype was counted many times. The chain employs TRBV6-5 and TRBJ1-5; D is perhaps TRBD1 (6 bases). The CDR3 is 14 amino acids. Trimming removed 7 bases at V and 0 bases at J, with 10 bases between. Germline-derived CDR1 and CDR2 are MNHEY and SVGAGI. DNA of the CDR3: TGTGCCAGCATCGGACAGACTAGCAATCAGCCCCAGCATTTT. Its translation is CASIGQTSNQPQHF.

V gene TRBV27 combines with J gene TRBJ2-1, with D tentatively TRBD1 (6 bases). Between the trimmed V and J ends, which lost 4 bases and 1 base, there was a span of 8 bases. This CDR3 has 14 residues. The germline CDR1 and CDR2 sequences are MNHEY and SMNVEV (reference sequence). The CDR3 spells CASSYGTSYNEQFF. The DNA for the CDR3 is TGTGCCAGCAGTTACGGGACATCCTACAATGAGCAGTTCTTC.

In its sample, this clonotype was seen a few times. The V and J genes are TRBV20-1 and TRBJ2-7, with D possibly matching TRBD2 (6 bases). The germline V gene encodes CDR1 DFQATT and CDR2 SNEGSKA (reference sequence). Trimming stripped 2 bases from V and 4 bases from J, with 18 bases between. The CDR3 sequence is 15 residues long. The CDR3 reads CSARRPQGGSYEQYF. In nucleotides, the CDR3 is TGCAGTGCTAGAAGGCCCCAGGGAGGCAGTTACGAGCAGTACTTC.

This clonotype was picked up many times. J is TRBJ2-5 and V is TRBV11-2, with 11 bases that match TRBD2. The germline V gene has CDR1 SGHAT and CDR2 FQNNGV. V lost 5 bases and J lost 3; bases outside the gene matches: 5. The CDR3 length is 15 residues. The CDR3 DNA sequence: TGTGCCAGCAGCGCGGGGACTAGCGGAAAAGAGACCCAGTACTTC. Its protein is CASSAGTSGKETQYF.

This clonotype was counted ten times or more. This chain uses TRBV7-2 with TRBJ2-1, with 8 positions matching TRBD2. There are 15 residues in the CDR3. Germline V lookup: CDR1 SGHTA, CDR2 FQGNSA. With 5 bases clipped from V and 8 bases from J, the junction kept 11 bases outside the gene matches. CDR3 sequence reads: CASSPRRGLVDEQFF. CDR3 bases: TGTGCCAGCAGCCCACGGAGGGGACTAGTCGATGAGCAGTTCTTC.

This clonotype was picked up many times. The CDR3, as DNA: TGCAGTGCTAGGTACGAAGGATACGAGCAGTACTTC. It codes for CSARYEGYEQYF. The rearrangement joins TRBV20-1 to TRBJ2-7; D gene ambiguous. Per germline, CDR1 DFQATT and CDR2 SNEGSKA (reference sequence). The CDR3 is made up of 12 amino acids. V lost 3 bases and J 4 bases, leaving 10 bases between the germline ends.

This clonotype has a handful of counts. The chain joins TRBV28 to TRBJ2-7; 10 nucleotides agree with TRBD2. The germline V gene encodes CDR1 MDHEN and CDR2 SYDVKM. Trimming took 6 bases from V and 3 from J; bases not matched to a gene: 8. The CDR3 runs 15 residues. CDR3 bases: TGTGCCAGCAGCACAATAGCGGGAGGACTCTACGAGCAGTACTTC. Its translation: CASSTIAGGLYEQYF.

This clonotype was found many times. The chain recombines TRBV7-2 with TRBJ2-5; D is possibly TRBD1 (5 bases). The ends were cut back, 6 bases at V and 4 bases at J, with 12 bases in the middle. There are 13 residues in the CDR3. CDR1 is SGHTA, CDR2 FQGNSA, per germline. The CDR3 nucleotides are TGTGCCAGCAGTGGGCAGGGAACAGAGACCCAGTACTTC. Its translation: CASSGQGTETQYF.

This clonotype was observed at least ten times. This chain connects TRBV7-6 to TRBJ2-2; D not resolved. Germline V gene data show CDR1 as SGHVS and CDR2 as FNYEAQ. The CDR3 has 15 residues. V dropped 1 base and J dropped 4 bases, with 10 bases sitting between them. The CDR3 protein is CASSLVLSGTGELFF. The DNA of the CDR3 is TGTGCCAGCAGCTTAGTTCTCTCCGGCACCGGGGAGCTGTTTTTT. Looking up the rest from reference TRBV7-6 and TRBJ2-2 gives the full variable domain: GAGVSQSPRYKVTKRGQDVALRCDPISGHVSLYWYRQALGQGPEFLTYFNYEAQQDKSGLPNDRFSAERPEGSISTLTIQRTEQRDSAMYRCASSLVLSGTGELFFGEGSRLTVL.